What follows describes a single T cell receptor (beta chain). Its specificity is not known. TCR beta sequences were obtained from blood CD8+ and CD4+ T cells. Random hexamers were used to reverse transcribe an amount of about 0.45 to 1 ug RNA. With immunoSEQ multiplex PCR, TCR beta CDR3 was amplified across 54 Vbeta and 13 Jbeta. TCRdb reprocessed the immunoSEQ multiplex PCR reads via MiXCR and lists one record per CDR3 protein. Of 80,000 or so distinct CDR3 sequences listed, roughly 93% are singletons. These data belong to a study of CD8 T cells in Susac syndrome. Findings and caveats of the study: The study recognized that the number of individuals in its TCR sequencing and HLA analysis was relatively small.

The CDR3 is 15 residues long. Germline CDR1 is MNHEY and CDR2 is SMNVEV (reference sequence). Trimming took off 3 bases at V and 9 bases at J, with 18 bases between the two ends. The chain carries TRBV27 and TRBJ2-1, with a possible D match to TRBD2 (6 bases). The specimen was CD8+ T cells from PBMCs. The origin of this receptor is a human donor in good health. The CDR3 nucleotides read TGTGCCAGCAGTTTTCTGATGACTAGAGCGGTTGAGCAGTTCTTC. Amino acid sequence: CASSFLMTRAVEQFF.